This TCR beta chain was sequenced during a study of siplizumab effects on memory and regulatory T cells. Profiling relied on immunoSEQ multiplex PCR, and the TCRdb table lists in-frame clones only, not all of them. The repertoire holds 60,000 to 70,000 clones, approximately 89% seen once, with around 1.8% in the top ten. The CDR3 has 13 amino acids. Trimming left V 6 bases short and J 1 base short, with 10 bases between. Germline V gives CDR1 LNHDA, CDR2 SQIVND (reference sequence). The TCR was taken from a human donor in good health. The chain recombines TRBV19 with TRBJ2-7; possibly TRBD2 for D (6 bases). Sequenced input: Tregs sorted from blood. The CDR3 DNA is TGTGCCAGTAGGGGGACTCTTTCCTACGAGCAGTACTTC. Encoded protein: CASRGTLSYEQYF.